One TCR beta chain is described in this entry. There are 12 residues in the CDR3. Germline loops: CDR1 MDHEN, CDR2 SYDVKM. V was trimmed by 6 bases and J by 7 bases, leaving 9 bases between them. This sample was included in a study of blood T cell repertoires in COVID-19. Here immunoSEQ multiplex PCR was the method, and the copy in TCRdb shows in-frame clones only, minus some. This sample carries about 190,000 clones, roughly 88% of them seen once, and the ten largest clones take 6.2%. The source of this sequence is a woman aged 40 to 50 who had recovered from COVID-19. This rearrangement joins TRBV28 to TRBJ1-4; D gene ambiguous. Material for sequencing was peripheral blood. This CDR3 is CASSLLREKLFF. CDR3 nucleotide sequence: TGTGCCAGCAGCCTTCTACGTGAAAAACTGTTTTTT.